Each of the 32 T cell receptor beta chains below was sequenced from the same sample in a study of vaccination and CD4 T cells after COVID-19. Once obtained from cultured CD4+ T cells, the DNA was sequenced using the Oncomine TCR Beta short-read assay. TCRdb redid the calling of the PCR reads with MiXCR, one entry per CDR3 protein. The table shows fewer than 9,500 distinct CDR3 sequences, with 55% to 75% occurring only once. These receptors have no known antigen. Described treatment: 10-day PBMC culture with coronavirus spike peptide pools or control peptides (ViraFEST assay). Sample: CD4+ T cells from blood, cultured in vitro. All receptors come from a human donor who had recovered from COVID-19.

This clonotype occurred once. The chain recombines TRBV20-1 with TRBJ2-3, with D perhaps matching TRBD2 (6 bases). Germline-derived CDR1 and CDR2 are DFQATT and SNEGSKA (reference sequence). This CDR3 has 15 amino acids. Between the trimmed V and J ends, which lost 6 bases and 2 bases, there was a span of 18 bases. CDR3 DNA sequence: TGCAGTGCGCGTCTGGGGGGACGATCCACAGATACGCAGTATTTT. Translating gives CSARLGGRSTDTQYF.

J is TRBJ2-5 and V is TRBV27; possible D gene TRBD2, 6 bases. V was shortened by 3 bases and J by 2 bases, with 13 bases between the two germline ends. The germline V gene encodes CDR1 MNHEY and CDR2 SMNVEV (reference sequence). This CDR3 spans 15 amino acids. In DNA, the CDR3 is TGTGCCAGCAGTTTCGATAGCGGCGGACAAGAGACCCAGTACTTC. Translating it yields CASSFDSGGQETQYF.

This clonotype has only a few counts. The DNA is omitted, as the CDR3 cannot be located on it reliably, and the CDR3 follows TCRdb's listing. The V gene is TRBV7-5, the J gene TRBJ2-3; the D call in the table, TRBD2, was not verified against the DNA. TRBV7-5 is given as a pseudogene. A total of 19 residues make up the CDR3, ends included. CDR3 amino acids: CISVPEAIYQGRCTDTQYF.

The chain employs TRBV20-1 and TRBJ2-1; 14 bases match TRBD2. The trim removed 1 base at V and 7 bases at J, leaving 0 bases unmatched. This CDR3 is built from 14 residues. The germline V gene has CDR1 DFQATT and CDR2 SNEGSKA (reference sequence). The CDR3 is CSARGTSGRNEQFF. Here the CDR3 DNA reads TGCAGTGCTAGAGGGACTAGCGGGAGGAATGAGCAGTTCTTC.

The V and J genes are TRBV24-1 and TRBJ2-3, with D possibly called TRBD1 or TRBD2 (6 bases each). V lost 4 bases and J lost 1, with 17 bases in between. CDR1 KGHDR and CDR2 SFDVKD come from the germline V gene. The CDR3 has 17 residues. The CDR3 DNA is TGTGCCACCAGTGACGCGCGTCGGGGGCGAGGCACAGATACGCAGTATTTT. Translation gives CATSDARRGRGTDTQYF.

The J gene is TRBJ2-3, the V gene TRBV24-1; the D gene is possibly TRBD2 (5 bases). The ends were cut back, 9 bases at V and 6 bases at J, with 21 bases in the middle. CDR3 length: 15 amino acids. Per germline, CDR1 KGHDR and CDR2 SFDVKD. DNA of the CDR3: TGTGCCACCGCCCCCCGTGGGAGCCGAATGGATACGCAGTATTTT. Its translation: CATAPRGSRMDTQYF.

This clonotype was counted a few times. This chain joins TRBV12-3 or TRBV12-4 and TRBJ1-2; a weak D match, TRBD1 (6 bases). The CDR3 is 14 amino acids. The V gene lost 6 bases and the J gene lost 1 base, with 12 bases spanning the gap. CDR3 DNA sequence: TGTGCCAGCAGAAAACAGGGAGGTAACTATGGCTACACCTTC. Encoded protein: CASRKQGGNYGYTF.

As concerns this clonotype: One end of the junction fails to match germline, which may point to a read error. The chain employs TRBV7-9 and TRBJ1-2; 7 nucleotides agree with TRBD1. Germline V gene data show CDR1 as SEHNR and CDR2 as FQNEAQ (reference sequence). The CDR3 totals 13 residues. Here the CDR3 reads CASSSSGTVIPRF. The DNA of the CDR3 is TGTGCCAGCAGCTCCTCCGGGACAGTCATTCCCCGGTTC.

The rearrangement joins TRBV6-2 or TRBV6-3 to TRBJ1-5, with a tentative D call TRBD1 (6 bases). The V end lost 2 bases, the J end lost 0 bases, and 17 bases lay between the germline ends. The CDR3 is made up of 18 amino acids. Germline V gene data show CDR1 as MNHEY and CDR2 as SVGEGT. The CDR3 DNA is TGTGCCAGCAGTTACGGGGGCCCATGGGAGTATAGCAATCAGCCCCAGCATTTT. Its translation is CASSYGGPWEYSNQPQHF.

This clonotype was recorded once. This rearrangement joins TRBV6-7 to TRBJ1-3; D is unclear. TRBV6-7 falls under the ORF class, with uncertain function. This CDR3 region has 13 residues. The V end was cut by 6 bases, the J end by 0 bases, with 6 bases between. CDR3 loop: CASRGSSGNTIYF. CDR3 coding DNA: TGTGCCAGCAGGGGAAGCTCTGGAAACACCATATATTTT.

This chain uses TRBV20-1 with TRBJ1-1, with D hard to call. The germline gives CDR1 DFQATT, CDR2 SNEGSKA (reference sequence). V gave up 1 base and J gave up 1 base, with 10 bases separating them. The length of the CDR3 is 14 residues. CDR3 amino acids: CSARVRTENTEAFF. For the CDR3, the DNA is TGCAGTGCTAGAGTCAGGACCGAGAACACTGAAGCTTTCTTT.

V and J are TRBV2 and TRBJ2-2, with a possible D match to TRBD1 (5 bases). V was clipped by 1 base and J by 4 bases, with 22 bases between them. Germline V lookup: CDR1 SNHLY, CDR2 FYNNEI. The CDR3 is 19 amino acids. The CDR3, as DNA: TGTGCCAGCAGTGAAGTGCCCCTCGTAGGACACACTATCACCGGGGAGCTGTTTTTT. It translates to CASSEVPLVGHTITGELFF.

The V and J genes are TRBV6-1 and TRBJ1-2; D uncertain. V was trimmed by 1 base and J by 3 bases, leaving 9 bases between them. The CDR3 is made up of 14 amino acids. Per germline, CDR1 MNHNS and CDR2 SASEGT. The CDR3 DNA is TGTGCCAGCAGTGAAGGGCCGGCTTACTATGGCTACACCTTC. Protein sequence: CASSEGPAYYGYTF.

V is TRBV20-1 and J is TRBJ2-5, with D perhaps matching TRBD2 (5 bases). Germline V lookup: CDR1 DFQATT, CDR2 SNEGSKA (reference sequence). V was cut by 7 bases and J by 3 bases, with 15 bases left in between. The CDR3 spans 13 residues. The CDR3 nucleotides read TGCAGTGTTATGGACTTGGGAAAAGAGACCCAGTACTTC. Its protein is CSVMDLGKETQYF.

V is TRBV7-9 and J is TRBJ1-2, with 9 bases fitting TRBD1. V lost 4 bases to trimming and J lost 4 bases; unmatched junction nucleotides: 16. Germline V gene lookup returns CDR1 SEHNR and CDR2 FQNEAQ (reference sequence). The CDR3 is 18 residues long. The CDR3 reads CASSSFIRYGTGSYGYTF. The CDR3 DNA sequence: TGTGCCAGCAGCTCTTTCATAAGATACGGGACAGGGTCCTATGGCTACACCTTC.

This clonotype has only a few counts. The chain carries TRBV2 and TRBJ1-1; no clear D. This CDR3 has 13 residues. Germline V gene sequence: CDR1 SNHLY, CDR2 FYNNEI. The ends were cut back, 5 bases at V and 5 bases at J, with 12 bases in the middle. This chain's CDR3 is CASSPIGYTEAFF. CDR3 bases: TGTGCCAGCAGTCCCATTGGGTATACTGAAGCTTTCTTT.

The V call is TRBV6-1, the J call TRBJ1-6, with D unresolved. CDR3 length equals 15 residues. Looked up from germline, CDR1 is MNHNS and CDR2 is SASEGT. V was cut by 6 bases and J by 9 bases, with 18 bases left in between. CDR3 sequence: CASRPPVVESSPLHF. CDR3 bases: TGTGCCAGCAGGCCGCCGGTTGTGGAAAGTTCACCCCTCCACTTT.

V usage is TRBV27 and J usage is TRBJ2-5; TRBD2 might be the D (5 bases). This CDR3 has 15 amino acids. The germline V gene encodes CDR1 MNHEY and CDR2 SMNVEV (reference sequence). Trimming cost V 2 bases and J 7 bases, with 17 bases left between them. CDR3 region: CASSLTLTGRGTQYF. The CDR3 coding sequence is TGTGCCAGCAGTTTAACCTTAACGGGTCGGGGGACCCAGTACTTC.

The gene calls are TRBV10-2 and TRBJ1-2, with 8 positions matching TRBD1. After removal of 7 bases from V and 2 bases from J, the junction contained 3 bases not matched to a gene. The CDR3 runs 13 residues. CDR1 is WSHSY, CDR2 SAAADI, per germline. The CDR3 DNA follows: TGCGCCAGCAAACCAGGGGGCAACTATGGCTACACCTTC. Protein product: CASKPGGNYGYTF.

The J gene is TRBJ1-1, the V gene TRBV27; 8 nucleotides match TRBD1. The CDR3 sequence is 14 residues long. The V gene's germline CDR1 is MNHEY and CDR2 SMNVEV (reference sequence). Trimming took 5 bases from V and 1 from J; bases not matched to a gene: 3. CDR3 region: CASSIQGGNTEAFF. For the CDR3, the DNA is TGTGCCAGCAGTATACAGGGGGGGAACACTGAAGCTTTCTTT.

The gene calls are TRBV12-3 or TRBV12-4 and TRBJ1-5; 11 bases fit TRBD1. This CDR3 region has 15 residues. Losses at the gene ends were 4 bases for V and 10 bases for J; bases not matched to a gene: 9. The CDR3 spells CASSSRGTGGNPQHF. The CDR3 bases are TGTGCCAGCAGTTCACGGGGGACAGGGGGTAATCCCCAGCATTTT.

The chain joins TRBV24-1 to TRBJ1-5; D may be TRBD1 (5 bases). Trimming removed 0 bases from V and 0 bases from J, with 23 bases in between. The CDR3 loop spans 21 amino acids. CDR1 KGHDR and CDR2 SFDVKD come from the germline V gene. The CDR3 DNA sequence: TGTGCCACCAGTGATTTGCGAACTCACGGAGTGGGGGAGTCTAGCAATCAGCCCCAGCATTTT. Encoded protein: CATSDLRTHGVGESSNQPQHF.

By sample share, this clonotype is medium-sized. This CDR3 reads CASSYRGQNIQYF. The CDR3 nucleotides are TGTGCCAGCAGCTACAGGGGCCAAAACATTCAGTACTTC. The chain employs TRBV7-2 and TRBJ2-4, with 7 bases fitting TRBD1. The CDR3 has 13 amino acids. Trimming took 4 bases from V and 5 from J; bases not matched to a gene: 2. Germline V gene sequence: CDR1 SGHTA, CDR2 FQGNSA.

By share, this clonotype ranks as large. V gene TRBV10-3 combines with J gene TRBJ1-1, with TRBD1 identical over 7 bases. This CDR3 is 13 amino acids long. CDR1 is ENHRY and CDR2 is SYGVKD in the germline V gene. J was trimmed by 7 bases and V by 6 bases; bases with no gene match: 8. CDR3 DNA sequence: TGTGCCATCAGCCCCGACAGGGAAGGTGAAGCTTTCTTT. Translation: CAISPDREGEAFF.

This clonotype was seen more than once but under ten times. The V and J genes are TRBV7-2 and TRBJ2-4; 9 nucleotides agree with TRBD1. Germline V gene lookup returns CDR1 SGHTA and CDR2 FQGNSA. V lost 3 bases to trimming and J lost 3 bases; unmatched junction nucleotides: 9. The CDR3 runs 17 residues. CDR3 bases: TGTGCCAGCAGCTTCACCGGGACAGGGTGGTACAAAAACATTCAGTACTTC. This gives the protein CASSFTGTGWYKNIQYF.

The V gene is TRBV6-1, the J gene TRBJ2-5; D uncertain. The CDR3 loop spans 15 amino acids. The V end was cut by 5 bases, the J end by 0 bases, with 13 bases between. The germline V gene encodes CDR1 MNHNS and CDR2 SASEGT. CDR3: CASSPGRGYQETQYF. The CDR3 DNA follows: TGTGCCAGCAGTCCAGGTCGTGGGTACCAAGAGACCCAGTACTTC.

This clonotype has only a few counts. V is TRBV12-3 or TRBV12-4 and J is TRBJ2-3; no clear D. V was clipped by 4 bases and J by 3 bases, with 2 bases between them. The CDR3 has 11 amino acids. CDR3 coding DNA: TGTGCCAGCAGTTCTACAGATACGCAGTATTTT. Protein: CASSSTDTQYF.

The chain carries TRBV14 and TRBJ2-7; TRBD2 aligns across 7 bases. V dropped 1 base and J dropped 3; count of bases not matched to a gene: 18. This CDR3 has 19 amino acids. Germline CDR1 is SGHDN and CDR2 is FVKESK. CDR3 protein: CASSQVRTRASGSGYEQYF. For the CDR3, the DNA is TGTGCCAGCAGCCAAGTGCGTACGAGGGCTAGCGGTTCCGGCTACGAGCAGTACTTC. The entire variable domain, with the rest obtained from reference TRBV14 and TRBJ2-7, is as follows: EAGVTQFPSHSVIEKGQTVTLRCDPISGHDNLYWYRRVMGKEIKFLLHFVKESKQDESGMPNNRFLAERTGGTYSTLKVQPAELEDSGVYFCASSQVRTRASGSGYEQYFGPGTRLTVT.

CDR3 DNA: TGTGCCAGCAGCTCGGGAACAGGGGGGGGCTATGGCTACACCTTC. It yields the protein CASSSGTGGGYGYTF. J is TRBJ1-2 and V is TRBV7-9, with 8 bases matching TRBD1. CDR1 is SEHNR and CDR2 is FQNEAQ in the germline V gene (reference sequence). The CDR3 is 15 amino acids. With V trimmed by 4 bases and J by 4 bases, 8 bases remained unmatched.

The CDR3 here is CATLPATGGYEQYF. CDR3 nucleotide sequence: TGTGCCACCTTACCGGCTACAGGGGGCTACGAGCAGTACTTC. The chain couples TRBV10-3 to TRBJ2-7; 8 nucleotides match TRBD1. The CDR3 runs to 14 residues. Looked up from germline, CDR1 is ENHRY and CDR2 is SYGVKD. The V segment lost 10 bases and the J segment 3 bases; nucleotides outside the gene matches: 11.

The genes are TRBV7-9 and TRBJ2-3; D might be TRBD1 (6 bases). Germline V gene lookup returns CDR1 SEHNR and CDR2 FQNEAQ (reference sequence). V was trimmed by 4 bases and J by 8 bases, leaving 22 bases between them. This CDR3 has 16 amino acids. The CDR3 loop is CASSSPKLGGVGTQYF. DNA for the CDR3: TGTGCCAGCAGCTCGCCCAAACTAGGGGGAGTTGGTACGCAGTATTTT.

This chain uses TRBV6-1 with TRBJ2-3, with D perhaps being TRBD1 or TRBD2 (5 bases each). The CDR3 length is 13 residues. Germline values: CDR1 MNHNS, CDR2 SASEGT. V lost 4 bases to trimming and J lost 6 bases, with 11 bases between them. In DNA, the CDR3 is TGTGCCAGCAGTGCCGACAGAGGGGATACGCAGTATTTT. Translating it yields CASSADRGDTQYF.